This passage covers 21 T cell receptor beta chains from one sample sequenced in a study of blood T cell repertoires in COVID-19 (dated by TCRdb to the early 2020s). The library was prepared using the immunoSEQ multiplex PCR assay. TCRdb stores this immuneACCESS table with in-frame sequences only. Part of the clones is absent; in the studies checked, under half of the shortfall reflects unresolved V genes, and no reason is known for the rest. This sample is represented by around 4,800 clones; about 76% of them were singletons. The ten top clones hold 37% of the sample. Sequenced material: peripheral blood. These receptors all stem from a human donor in a cohort sampled during active COVID-19.

This chain connects TRBV9 to TRBJ1-2; D ambiguous. The CDR3 is 12 residues long. Germline CDR1 and CDR2: SGDLS and YYNGEE. V shed 2 bases and J shed 3 bases, with 5 bases lying between them. This CDR3 reads CASSVSHYGYTF. The DNA of the CDR3 is TGTGCCAGCAGCGTCTCTCACTATGGCTACACCTTC.

The rearrangement uses TRBV5-1 and TRBJ1-1, with D maybe TRBD1 (6 bases). V was cut by 9 bases and J by 4 bases, with 19 bases left in between. Germline loops: CDR1 SGHRS, CDR2 YFSETQ. The CDR3 is 14 amino acids. The CDR3, as DNA: TGCGCCACCAGATTGGGGCAGGGGAGCACTGAAGCTTTCTTT. Protein sequence: CATRLGQGSTEAFF. Variable domain in full (rest from reference TRBV5-1 and TRBJ1-1): KAGVTQTPRYLIKTRGQQVTLSCSPISGHRSVSWYQQTPGQGLQFLFEYFSETQRNKGNFPGRFSGRQFSNSRSEMNVSTLELGDSALYLCATRLGQGSTEAFFGQGTRLTVV.

The chain couples TRBV5-1 to TRBJ1-2; no definite D call. Germline V CDR1 and CDR2: SGHRS, YFSETQ. The CDR3 is 13 amino acids. V gave up 8 bases and J gave up 6 bases, with 17 bases separating them. CDR3 loop: CASSLGESHGYTF. For the CDR3, the DNA is TGCGCCAGTTCCCTCGGGGAGTCCCATGGCTACACCTTC.

The rearrangement links TRBV5-5 to TRBJ2-4; 7 bases match TRBD2. The CDR3 has 15 amino acids. Germline V gene sequence: CDR1 SGHKS, CDR2 YYEKEE (reference sequence). With V trimmed by 3 bases and J by 1 base, 4 bases remained unmatched. In DNA form, the CDR3 reads TGTGCCAGCAGCTACCCCGGGGGGGCCAAAAACATTCAGTACTTC. Translation: CASSYPGGAKNIQYF.

This chain connects TRBV18 to TRBJ1-4, with D possibly TRBD1 on 6 matching bases. With 3 bases removed from V and 7 bases from J, the gap between germline ends came to 12 bases. CDR1 and CDR2 from the germline V gene are KGHSH and LQKENI. This CDR3 has 14 amino acids. CDR3 in DNA: TGTGCCAGCTCACCGGCAGGGGCGCCTGAAAAACTGTTTTTT. This codes for CASSPAGAPEKLFF.

A few counts support this clone. The J gene is TRBJ1-1, the V gene TRBV11-2; 8 bases map to TRBD1. Per the germline V gene, CDR1 is SGHAT and CDR2 is FQNNGV. Trimming cost V 0 bases and J 7 bases; bases outside gene matches: 4. This CDR3 has 14 amino acids. CDR3 in amino acids: CASSLEQGGDEAFF. CDR3 coding DNA: TGTGCCAGCAGCTTAGAACAGGGGGGGGATGAAGCTTTCTTT.

In its sample, this clone is medium-sized. The rearrangement links TRBV11-3 to TRBJ2-7; TRBD1 matches at 9 bases. The V gene's germline CDR1 is SGHNT and CDR2 YENEEA. The CDR3 runs to 14 residues. V dropped 3 bases and J dropped 5; count of bases not matched to a gene: 5. CDR3 loop: CASSLGTGTHEQYF. CDR3 coding DNA: TGTGCCAGCAGCTTGGGGACAGGGACCCACGAGCAGTACTTC.

The J gene is TRBJ2-7, the V gene TRBV4-3; perhaps TRBD2 as D (6 bases). V lost 4 bases and J 1 base, leaving 14 bases between the germline ends. Germline-derived CDR1 and CDR2 are LGHNA and YSLEER. The CDR3 is 15 residues long. In nucleotides, the CDR3 is TGCGCCAGCAGCCCCGGGACTTCCCCTTCCTACGAGCAGTACTTC. Translation gives CASSPGTSPSYEQYF.

This clone was found a few times. The chain carries TRBV29-1 and TRBJ1-3, with 9 bases that match TRBD1. V lost 6 bases and J lost 3; bases outside the gene matches: 6. Germline lookup yields CDR1 SQVTM and CDR2 ANQGSEA. The CDR3 runs 14 residues. The CDR3 nucleotides are TGCAGCGTGACACAGGGGGCGCATGGAAACACCATATATTTT. Protein: CSVTQGAHGNTIYF.

V usage is TRBV18 and J usage is TRBJ2-7, with 7 bases matching TRBD1. Germline CDR1 reads KGHSH; CDR2 reads LQKENI. Trimming removed 5 bases from V and 6 bases from J; junction bases left unmatched: 10. CDR3 length equals 14 residues. The CDR3 sequence is CASSLRQGSAEQYF. The CDR3 region has the DNA TGTGCCAGCTCATTGCGACAGGGATCAGCCGAGCAGTACTTC. The complete variable domain, with remaining parts taken from reference TRBV18 and TRBJ2-7, reads NAGVMQNPRHLVRRRGQEARLRCSPMKGHSHVYWYRQLPEEGLKFMVYLQKENIIDESGMPKERFSAEFPKEGPSILRIQQVVRGDSAAYFCASSLRQGSAEQYFGPGTRLTVT.

This clone is medium-sized within its sample. CDR3 nucleotide sequence: TGTGCCAGCAGTTTAGGACAGGGCCACGAGCAGTACTTC. It specifies CASSLGQGHEQYF. The chain has TRBV12-3 or TRBV12-4 and TRBJ2-7; 7 bases agree with TRBD1. The CDR3 is made up of 13 amino acids. Trimming removed 1 base from V and 5 bases from J; junction bases left unmatched: 2.

This clone is categorized as medium-sized. The rearrangement uses TRBV4-1 and TRBJ2-1, with D possibly being TRBD2 (6 bases). This CDR3 is built from 15 residues. Between the trimmed V and J ends, which lost 1 base and 2 bases, there was a span of 9 bases. Germline CDR1 MGHRA, CDR2 YSYEKL. CDR3 nucleotide sequence: TGCGCCAGCAGCCAAGGTGGGGGGACCTACAATGAGCAGTTCTTC. It codes for CASSQGGGTYNEQFF.

V and J are TRBV6-5 and TRBJ2-5; 8 positions match TRBD1. This CDR3 is 14 amino acids long. V trimming: 11 bases; J trimming: 2 bases; junction bases outside the gene matches: 10. Germline V gene lookup returns CDR1 MNHEY and CDR2 SVGAGI. The CDR3 coding sequence is TGTGCCGTGACAGGGGACGACCTTCAAGAGACCCAGTACTTC. Translated, it gives CAVTGDDLQETQYF.

This clone was counted once. The rearrangement joins TRBV6-5 to TRBJ1-6; the match to TRBD1 covers 7 bases. J was trimmed by 5 bases and V by 8 bases; bases with no gene match: 3. Germline V gives CDR1 MNHEY, CDR2 SVGAGI. This CDR3 is 13 amino acids long. CDR3 nucleotides: TGTGCCAGCCAGGGGGAAAATAATTCACCCCTCCACTTT. Amino acid sequence: CASQGENNSPLHF.

The chain links TRBV11-2 to TRBJ2-2; no clear D. Per germline, CDR1 SGHAT and CDR2 FQNNGV. V dropped 4 bases and J dropped 5 bases, with 11 bases sitting between them. This CDR3 comprises 14 residues. CDR3 nucleotide sequence: TGTGCCAGCAGCTCCAGCCGGGTGACCGGGGAGCTGTTTTTT. Translated, it gives CASSSSRVTGELFF.

The gene calls are TRBV11-3 and TRBJ2-7, with 10 positions matching TRBD1. The CDR3 runs to 14 residues. Unmatched junction bases numbered 6, after V lost 5 bases and J lost 5 bases. Germline lookup yields CDR1 SGHNT and CDR2 YENEEA. The CDR3 region is CASSPGTGVNEQYF. CDR3 nucleotide sequence: TGTGCCAGCAGCCCCGGGACAGGGGTAAACGAGCAGTACTTC.

The rearrangement joins TRBV11-2 to TRBJ2-7, with D tentatively TRBD1 (7 bases). Germline CDR1 and CDR2: SGHAT and FQNNGV. CDR3 length: 15 amino acids. V dropped 5 bases and J dropped 0 bases, with 14 bases sitting between them. This CDR3 reads CASSRRGVASYEQYF. The DNA of the CDR3 is TGTGCCAGCAGCCGCAGGGGGGTAGCCTCCTACGAGCAGTACTTC.

The genes are TRBV3-1 (or the pseudogene TRBV3-2) and TRBJ1-1, with D perhaps matching TRBD1 (5 bases). V was trimmed by 1 base and J by 8 bases, leaving 8 bases between them. CDR3 size: 12 residues. Germline loops: CDR1 LGHDT, CDR2 YNNKEL (reference sequence). This CDR3 is CASSQAQGEAFF. The CDR3 DNA reads as TGTGCCAGCAGCCAAGCTCAGGGAGAAGCTTTCTTT.

This chain uses TRBV7-2 with TRBJ1-3, with 7 bases fitting TRBD1. This CDR3 region has 18 residues. V lost 7 bases, J lost 3 bases, and 18 bases stayed unmatched. The germline V gene encodes CDR1 SGHTA and CDR2 FQGNSA. This CDR3 reads CASTVLARQGGFGNTIYF. CDR3 nucleotides: TGTGCCAGCACCGTTTTAGCCCGACAGGGAGGATTTGGAAACACCATATATTTT.

The genes are TRBV14 and TRBJ1-6; D may be TRBD1 (6 bases). V shed 1 base and J shed 7 bases, with 11 bases lying between them. The length of the CDR3 is 15 residues. The germline gives CDR1 SGHDN, CDR2 FVKESK. CDR3 coding DNA: TGTGCCAGCAGCCAAGCCGGGACACCAAATTCACCCCTCCACTTT. The encoded protein is CASSQAGTPNSPLHF.

V gene TRBV12-2 combines with J gene TRBJ2-2; the table's TRBD1 call for D was not verified on the DNA. TRBV12-2 is classified as a pseudogene. The CDR3 covers 17 residues. The CDR3 bases are TGTGCAAGTCGCCCGCAAGGGGGACAGGGGGAGGCCGGGGAGCTGTTTTTT. This translates into CASRPQGGQGEAGELFF.